Following are 30 T cell receptor beta chains from one sample sequenced in a study of blood T cells in healthy people across ages. The use of a sample-barcoded 5' primer and a J-beta primer mix characterized a second PCR of roughly 6 to 11 cycles. TCRdb called the 5' RACE reads again in MiXCR, with one record for every CDR3 protein. Of 1.8 million or so distinct CDR3 sequences listed, about two fifths are singletons. The sample taken for sequencing was blood. These receptors were taken from a human donor in good health.

This clonotype was seen more than once but under ten times. The chain is built from TRBV20-1 and TRBJ2-3; 13 nucleotides line up with TRBD2. Germline V gene data show CDR1 as DFQATT and CDR2 as SNEGSKA (reference sequence). Trimming at V came to 1 base and at J to 4 bases, leaving 5 bases not matched to a gene. This CDR3 contains 16 residues. The CDR3: CSARVRLAGGSDTQYF. The CDR3 DNA follows: TGCAGTGCTAGAGTGAGACTAGCGGGGGGCTCAGATACGCAGTATTTT.

The rearrangement links TRBV3-1 to TRBJ2-5; D gene uncertain. The CDR3 has 16 amino acids. Germline V gives CDR1 LGHDT, CDR2 YNNKEL (reference sequence). Trimming left V 1 base short and J 9 bases short, with 21 bases between. The CDR3 spells CASSQGPPSGLQAQYF. In nucleotides, the CDR3 is TGTGCCAGCAGCCAAGGGCCCCCCTCCGGCCTCCAGGCCCAGTACTTC.

J is TRBJ2-1 and V is TRBV6-1, with 10 bases aligning to TRBD2. Germline-derived CDR1 and CDR2 are MNHNS and SASEGT. V lost 8 bases and J lost 3; bases outside the gene matches: 4. The CDR3 length is 14 residues. The CDR3 DNA sequence: TGTGCCAGCTCCGGGACTAGCGTCTACAATGAGCAGTTCTTC. It is translated as CASSGTSVYNEQFF.

The V call is TRBV5-1, the J call TRBJ1-2; weak D call: TRBD1 (5 bases). V was clipped by 4 bases and J by 5 bases, with 24 bases between them. This CDR3 has 17 residues. The germline V gene encodes CDR1 SGHRS and CDR2 YFSETQ. The CDR3 bases are TGCGCCAGCAGCCTGAGCCAGGGCCGCCGGTTACTATATGGCTACACCTTC. Translating gives CASSLSQGRRLLYGYTF.

This clonotype was counted ten times or more. At one of its ends the junction is not consistent with the germline gene, which may arise from a read error. The J gene is TRBJ2-7, the V gene TRBV7-2; 7 bases line up with TRBD1. This CDR3 is 13 amino acids long. Germline V gene lookup returns CDR1 SGHTA and CDR2 FQGNSA. The CDR3 nucleotides are TGTGCCAGCAGCCGGGACAGTTCCTACGGGCAGTACTTC. Translated: CASSRDSSYGQYF.

This clonotype was counted only a few times. The V gene is TRBV12-3 or TRBV12-4, the J gene TRBJ1-4; no clear D. This CDR3 region has 15 residues. V was pared by 4 bases and J by 5 bases, with 14 bases between. CDR3 bases: TGTGCCAGCAGTTCTTGGACGGTGAGAAATGAAAAACTGTTTTTT. The encoded protein is CASSSWTVRNEKLFF.

In its sample, this clonotype was seen a few times. This chain links TRBV12-3 or TRBV12-4 with TRBJ1-1; possible D gene TRBD1, 6 bases. The V gene lost 6 bases and the J gene lost 5 bases, with 10 bases spanning the gap. This CDR3 has 12 residues. CDR3 coding DNA: TGTGCCAGCAGCTACAGGGTAACTGAAGCTTTCTTT. The encoded protein is CASSYRVTEAFF.

The sample holds a few counts of this clonotype. This rearrangement joins TRBV7-3 to TRBJ2-5; tentative D call: TRBD2 (5 bases). CDR1 and CDR2 (germline): SGHTA, FQGTGA. The CDR3 spans 13 residues. V lost 3 bases and J 10 bases, leaving 15 bases between the germline ends. The CDR3 protein is CASSFGLGVIQYF. In nucleotides, the CDR3 is TGTGCCAGCAGCTTCGGACTTGGGGTGATCCAGTACTTC.

At least ten counts were recorded for this clonotype. CDR3 coding DNA: TGTGCCAGCTCACCTAGCGGGGGGGCCTCCTACGAGCAGTACTTC. It encodes CASSPSGGASYEQYF. The chain carries TRBV18 and TRBJ2-7; the match to TRBD2 covers 11 bases. J lost 0 bases, V lost 3 bases, and 1 base had no gene match. From germline, CDR1 is KGHSH and CDR2 LQKENI. This CDR3 comprises 15 residues.

The gene calls are TRBV20-1 and TRBJ2-4, with 12 bases aligning to TRBD1. Germline V CDR1 and CDR2: DFQATT, SNEGSKA (reference sequence). This CDR3 is built from 19 residues. J was trimmed by 13 bases and V by 0 bases; bases with no gene match: 22. The CDR3 coding sequence is TGCAGTGCTAGAGATCGGACGGGACAGGGGGCCCTCACGGGCAATGAGCAGTACTTC. Translation: CSARDRTGQGALTGNEQYF.

Regarding this clonotype: A junction boundary mismatches the germline segment, possibly from a read error. The J gene is TRBJ2-6, the V gene TRBV9; TRBD2 is a possible D gene (6 bases). The CDR3 extends over 18 amino acids. Per the germline V gene, CDR1 is SGDLS and CDR2 is YYNGEE. The CDR3 DNA sequence: TGTGCCAGCAGCGTAACGATGGAGGGTAGCTCTGGGGCCAACGTCCGGACTTTC. It specifies CASSVTMEGSSGANVRTF.

For the CDR3, the DNA is TGTGCCAGCAGCTCCCCGGGGACAGGGAGGTTTAGAGGCTACACCTTC. Amino acid sequence: CASSSPGTGRFRGYTF. This chain connects TRBV25-1 to TRBJ1-2; the match to TRBD1 covers 9 bases. Germline CDR1 is MGHDK and CDR2 is SYGVNS. With 6 bases clipped from V and 8 bases from J, the junction kept 16 bases outside the gene matches. CDR3 length equals 16 residues.

The chain carries TRBV20-1 and TRBJ2-5; the D gene is possibly TRBD2 (6 bases). V lost 5 bases and J 4 bases, leaving 23 bases between the germline ends. This CDR3 comprises 16 residues. Germline V gene sequence: CDR1 DFQATT, CDR2 SNEGSKA (reference sequence). The DNA of the CDR3 is TGCAGTGCTCGAGGCTATTGGGACGGGGGAGGAGAGACCCAGTACTTC. Encoded protein: CSARGYWDGGGETQYF.

J is TRBJ2-1 and V is TRBV12-3 or TRBV12-4; D remains unclear. The CDR3 spans 14 residues. Trimming shortened V by 6 bases and J by 5 bases, and 14 bases separated the two germline ends. For the CDR3, the DNA is TGTGCCAGCAGCCTCCTCCGGTCAAACAATGAGCAGTTCTTC. It yields the protein CASSLLRSNNEQFF.

This clonotype occurred a few times. The chain couples TRBV7-2 to TRBJ2-5; 7 bases map to TRBD2. V lost 2 bases and J lost 3; bases outside the gene matches: 3. This CDR3 has 14 residues. Germline CDR1 SGHTA, CDR2 FQGNSA. CDR3 residues: CASSLYGTKETQYF. DNA of the CDR3: TGTGCCAGCAGCTTATATGGGACTAAAGAGACCCAGTACTTC.

The chain combines TRBV6-2 or TRBV6-3 with TRBJ2-3; TRBD2 might be the D (5 bases). Trimming cost V 3 bases and J 6 bases, with 16 bases left between them. Germline CDR1 reads MNHEY; CDR2 reads SVGEGT. The CDR3 is made up of 15 amino acids. CDR3 sequence reads: CASSYKEGRGDTQYF. The CDR3 DNA reads as TGTGCCAGCAGTTATAAAGAGGGAAGAGGTGATACGCAGTATTTT.

This clonotype was detected only a few times. DNA of the CDR3: TGTGCCACCAGTGATGGCAACAGGGTGGGTGTCAATGAGCAGTTCTTC. This translates into CATSDGNRVGVNEQFF. J is TRBJ2-1 and V is TRBV24-1, with D possibly TRBD1 on 6 matching bases. This CDR3 is built from 16 residues. Trimming pared 3 bases from V and 6 bases from J, leaving 17 bases between. From germline, CDR1 is KGHDR and CDR2 SFDVKD.

As to this clonotype: This CDR3 fails to terminate in the conserved phenylalanine or tryptophan, so it likely reflects a read error. CDR3 protein: CVSSRRTGGYEAFL. CDR3 bases: TGCGTCAGCAGCCGAAGGACAGGGGGCTATGAAGCTTTCTTA. The chain links TRBV4-1 to TRBJ1-1; 11 positions agree with TRBD1. The CDR3 has 14 residues. Looked up from germline, CDR1 is MGHRA and CDR2 is YSYEKL.

This chain uses TRBV11-2 with TRBJ2-3; 10 positions match TRBD1. This CDR3 comprises 17 residues. Germline CDR1 is SGHAT and CDR2 is FQNNGV. The J segment lost 4 bases and the V segment lost 2 bases, leaving 9 bases of the junction unmatched. CDR3 coding DNA: TGTGCCAGCAGCTTAACCCCCGGGACAGGGGACGCAGATACGCAGTATTTT. Amino acids: CASSLTPGTGDADTQYF.

The V gene is TRBV4-1, the J gene TRBJ1-2; no clear D. Germline CDR1 MGHRA, CDR2 YSYEKL. V lost 0 bases and J lost 8, with 10 bases in between. The CDR3 length is 13 residues. The CDR3: CASSQDSLRGYTF. The CDR3 nucleotides are TGCGCCAGCAGCCAAGATAGCCTACGGGGCTACACCTTC.

A few counts support this clonotype. The V call is TRBV7-9, the J call TRBJ2-3; 8 bases align to TRBD1. The J segment lost 4 bases and the V segment lost 6 bases, leaving 21 bases of the junction unmatched. The germline V gene has CDR1 SEHNR and CDR2 FQNEAQ (reference sequence). This CDR3 comprises 19 residues. CDR3: CASSHRRVPGQGIPDTQYF. The CDR3 nucleotides are TGTGCCAGCAGTCATCGACGGGTACCCGGACAGGGTATTCCAGATACGCAGTATTTT.

The genes are TRBV20-1 and TRBJ1-1; D may be TRBD1 (6 bases). This CDR3 spans 12 amino acids. The V and J ends lost 7 bases and 5 bases respectively, with 14 bases between them. Germline-derived CDR1 and CDR2 are DFQATT and SNEGSKA (reference sequence). The CDR3 coding sequence is TGCAGTGGAGGACAGCGGGATACTGAAGCTTTCTTT. It encodes CSGGQRDTEAFF.

CDR3: CASSQARGTHKPHTEAFF. The CDR3 DNA follows: TGTGCCAGCAGTCAAGCGCGGGGGACTCACAAGCCACACACTGAAGCTTTCTTT. The chain recombines TRBV12-3 or TRBV12-4 with TRBJ1-1; D possibly corresponds to TRBD1 (5 bases). Trimming pared 5 bases from V and 3 bases from J, leaving 25 bases between. The CDR3 is 18 residues long.

This clonotype showed up just a few times. The J gene is TRBJ2-1, the V gene TRBV9, with 8 bases fitting TRBD1. CDR1 SGDLS and CDR2 YYNGEE come from the germline V gene. The V segment lost 1 base and the J segment 5 bases; nucleotides outside the gene matches: 5. CDR3 length: 15 residues. CDR3 amino acids: CASSVRQGANNEQFF. The DNA of the CDR3 is TGTGCCAGCAGCGTAAGGCAGGGGGCCAACAATGAGCAGTTCTTC.

V gene TRBV6-4 combines with J gene TRBJ2-1; D is perhaps TRBD1 (6 bases). This CDR3 contains 13 residues. CDR1 and CDR2 from the germline V gene are MRHNA and SNTAGT. With 2 bases removed from V and 15 bases from J, the gap between germline ends came to 17 bases. CDR3 DNA sequence: TGTGCCAGCAGTGACCAACAGGGTGGAGGTGTGTTCTTC. Amino acid sequence: CASSDQQGGGVFF.

This clonotype was seen a few times. V gene TRBV12-3 or TRBV12-4 combines with J gene TRBJ1-4; no firm D call. The V end lost 5 bases, the J end lost 8 bases, and 12 bases lay between the germline ends. The CDR3 extends over 13 amino acids. The DNA of the CDR3 is TGTGCCAGCAGTACGGCTTGGTGGGAAAAACTGTTTTTT. It codes for CASSTAWWEKLFF.

The table lists this clonotype with many counts. The chain combines TRBV20-1 with TRBJ2-7, with TRBD2 matching over 9 bases. The CDR3 is 14 amino acids. V trimming: 3 bases; J trimming: 4 bases; junction bases outside the gene matches: 7. Per germline, CDR1 DFQATT and CDR2 SNEGSKA (reference sequence). The DNA for the CDR3 is TGCAGTGCTAGCTCGCGCGGGGGGGCTTACGAGCAGTACTTC. It codes for CSASSRGGAYEQYF.

J is TRBJ2-3 and V is TRBV2; TRBD2 agrees at 10 bases. The trim removed 5 bases at V and 3 bases at J, leaving 11 bases unmatched. Germline V CDR1 and CDR2: SNHLY, FYNNEI. The CDR3 runs 17 residues. CDR3 loop: CASSFRPSGGGTDTQYF. The CDR3 DNA sequence: TGTGCCAGCAGTTTCCGCCCTAGCGGGGGCGGAACAGATACGCAGTATTTT.

This clonotype showed up just a few times. The gene calls are TRBV6-2 or TRBV6-3 and TRBJ2-7; TRBD1 agrees at 7 bases. The germline V gene has CDR1 MNHEY and CDR2 SVGEGT. Losses at the gene ends were 6 bases for V and 6 bases for J; bases not matched to a gene: 8. This CDR3 has 13 residues. CDR3 region: CASRATGIREQYF. In nucleotides, the CDR3 is TGTGCCAGCAGGGCGACAGGGATCCGCGAGCAGTACTTC.

This clonotype was seen many times. The V and J genes are TRBV12-3 or TRBV12-4 and TRBJ1-2, with D unclear. The V gene lost 5 bases and the J gene lost 0 bases, with 7 bases spanning the gap. The CDR3 is 13 residues long. CDR3 nucleotide sequence: TGTGCCAGCAGTCCCCGGACTAACTATGGCTACACCTTC. It specifies CASSPRTNYGYTF.